This passage covers 29 T cell receptor beta chains from one sample sequenced in a study of early T cells in non-severe SARS-CoV-2 infection. Each CDR3 protein gets one entry after TCRdb re-called the 5' RACE reads with MiXCR. The sample holds about 110,000 distinct CDR3 sequences, roughly 13% seen once. The sequences come from whole blood, collected at baseline. The receptors originated from an adult who was a healthcare worker with PCR-confirmed SARS-CoV-2 infection or an uninfected control (not recorded which).

V usage is TRBV11-2 and J usage is TRBJ2-5; D possibly corresponds to TRBD2 (5 bases). Germline V CDR1 and CDR2: SGHAT, FQNNGV. The CDR3 has 15 residues. The ends were cut back, 5 bases at V and 3 bases at J, with 16 bases in the middle. The CDR3 spells CASSRRGQTEETQYF. For the CDR3, the DNA is TGTGCCAGCAGCCGGCGAGGGCAGACTGAAGAGACCCAGTACTTC.

There are a few counts of this clonotype. V gene TRBV6-5 combines with J gene TRBJ2-1, with 9 bases fitting TRBD1. V shed 6 bases, J shed 5 bases, and the junction held 8 bases outside the gene matches. In germline, CDR1 is MNHEY, CDR2 SVGAGI. This CDR3 region has 15 residues. CDR3 DNA sequence: TGTGCCAGCAGGGTACCGGGACAGGGAAACAATGAGCAGTTCTTC. It translates to CASRVPGQGNNEQFF.

The V and J genes are TRBV20-1 and TRBJ1-1; possibly TRBD1 for D (6 bases). This CDR3 is 14 amino acids long. Germline assignment: CDR1 DFQATT and CDR2 SNEGSKA (reference sequence). Between the trimmed V and J ends, which lost 7 bases and 4 bases, there was a span of 19 bases. The CDR3 coding sequence is TGCAGTGGTGCGGGGGGCGGCCTCCTCACTGAAGCTTTCTTT. Protein product: CSGAGGGLLTEAFF.

The rearrangement joins TRBV20-1 to TRBJ2-5, with 9 positions matching TRBD2. Germline V gene sequence: CDR1 DFQATT, CDR2 SNEGSKA (reference sequence). Trimming at V came to 3 bases and at J to 5 bases, leaving 7 bases not matched to a gene. The CDR3 is 14 amino acids. CDR3 loop: CSARELAGRETQYF. The CDR3, as DNA: TGCAGTGCTAGGGAGCTAGCGGGGCGGGAGACCCAGTACTTC.

CDR3 amino acids: CASSQHTRSGNQPQHF. The DNA for the CDR3 is TGCGCCAGCAGCCAACACACAAGGAGCGGCAATCAGCCCCAGCATTTT. The chain links TRBV4-1 to TRBJ1-5; D uncertain. The CDR3 covers 16 residues. V dropped 2 bases and J dropped 2 bases, with 13 bases sitting between them. Germline values: CDR1 MGHRA, CDR2 YSYEKL.

Only a few counts were recorded for this clonotype. The chain joins TRBV3-1 to TRBJ1-2; D is ambiguous. The V end was cut by 3 bases, the J end by 5 bases, with 10 bases between. Germline values: CDR1 LGHDT, CDR2 YNNKEL (reference sequence). This CDR3 comprises 13 residues. The CDR3: CASSQDQIYGYTF. In nucleotides, the CDR3 is TGTGCCAGCAGCCAGGACCAGATATATGGCTACACCTTC.

This chain links TRBV19 with TRBJ2-1; the D gene is possibly TRBD1 (6 bases). V lost 5 bases and J lost 2, with 16 bases in between. The CDR3 is 16 residues long. Germline CDR1 and CDR2: LNHDA and SQIVND (reference sequence). The CDR3: CASSPLGATPYNEQFF. CDR3 coding DNA: TGTGCCAGTAGTCCCCTGGGGGCGACGCCCTACAATGAGCAGTTCTTC.

This clonotype has a handful of counts. The V gene is TRBV30, the J gene TRBJ2-1; possibly TRBD2 for D (6 bases). There are 15 residues in the CDR3. The germline gives CDR1 GTSNPN, CDR2 SVGIG (reference sequence). V was shortened by 0 bases and J by 6 bases, with 15 bases between the two germline ends. The DNA of the CDR3 is TGTGCCTGGAGTGTACTTCGGGACGGGGGCAATGAGCAGTTCTTC. Amino acids: CAWSVLRDGGNEQFF.

The J gene is TRBJ1-1, the V gene TRBV6-6, with a tentative D call TRBD1 (6 bases). The germline V gene encodes CDR1 MNHNY and CDR2 SVGAGI (reference sequence). This CDR3 spans 18 amino acids. Trimming took 9 bases from V and 0 from J, leaving 26 bases between them. The CDR3 loop is CASRTVKGGTLMNTEAFF. The CDR3 coding sequence is TGTGCCAGTAGAACCGTCAAAGGGGGTACCCTGATGAACACTGAAGCTTTCTTT.

The chain combines TRBV6-1 with TRBJ1-4; D not resolved. Looked up from germline, CDR1 is MNHNS and CDR2 is SASEGT. The CDR3 runs to 21 residues. Trimming removed 8 bases at V and 0 bases at J, with 31 bases between. This CDR3 reads CASSGIDPLGSDEATNEKLFF. DNA of the CDR3: TGTGCCAGCTCCGGAATTGACCCCCTGGGCAGTGACGAGGCAACTAATGAAAAACTGTTTTTT.

This clonotype came up a few times. The rearrangement uses TRBV5-1 and TRBJ1-6, with D possibly being TRBD1 (6 bases). The germline V gene has CDR1 SGHRS and CDR2 YFSETQ. The CDR3 sequence is 18 residues long. V was trimmed by 4 bases and J by 8 bases, leaving 25 bases between them. The CDR3 sequence is CASSPQPNTQGIDSPLHF. The CDR3 DNA follows: TGCGCCAGCAGCCCTCAGCCCAACACACAGGGCATAGATTCACCCCTCCACTTT.

About this clonotype itself: One junction end does not reproduce the germline sequence, and a read error may be involved. This chain links TRBV6-6 with TRBJ1-1, with 9 bases fitting TRBD1. Germline CDR1 reads MNHNY; CDR2 reads SVGAGI (reference sequence). The CDR3 extends over 14 amino acids. The CDR3 here is CASRTQTGGTEVFF. The CDR3 bases are TGTGCCAGCAGAACACAAACAGGGGGCACTGAAGTTTTCTTT.

V and J are TRBV18 and TRBJ2-1; no definite D call. The CDR3 spans 12 residues. V was cut by 2 bases and J by 7 bases, with 6 bases left in between. Germline V lookup: CDR1 KGHSH, CDR2 LQKENI. This CDR3 reads CASSPWGNEQFF. CDR3 bases: TGTGCCAGCTCACCATGGGGTAATGAGCAGTTCTTC.

CDR3: CSARDPAGGRTDTQYF. The CDR3 DNA follows: TGCAGTGCTAGAGATCCAGCGGGGGGGCGCACAGATACGCAGTATTTT. The chain has TRBV20-1 and TRBJ2-3; 10 nucleotides line up with TRBD2. The CDR3 contains 16 residues. With 0 bases clipped from V and 1 base from J, the junction kept 4 bases outside the gene matches. CDR1 and CDR2 (germline): DFQATT, SNEGSKA (reference sequence).

This rearrangement joins TRBV3-1 to TRBJ2-7, with D possibly being TRBD1 or TRBD2 (6 bases each). CDR1 is LGHDT and CDR2 is YNNKEL in the germline V gene (reference sequence). Trimming cost V 4 bases and J 2 bases, with 12 bases left between them. The CDR3 contains 14 residues. Written as DNA, the CDR3 is TGTGCCAGCAGCCTAACCGGGGGCCCCTACGAGCAGTACTTC. It codes for CASSLTGGPYEQYF.

This clonotype has only a few counts. The chain has TRBV30 and TRBJ2-2; TRBD2 aligns across 7 bases. CDR3 size: 15 residues. The V gene end was trimmed by 4 bases and the J gene end by 3 bases; junction bases not matched to a gene: 8. Germline CDR1 and CDR2: GTSNPN and SVGIG (reference sequence). Here the CDR3 reads CAWTVRESDTGELFF. Written as DNA, the CDR3 is TGTGCCTGGACGGTGCGGGAGTCGGACACCGGGGAGCTGTTTTTT.

This clonotype was counted a few times. The chain employs TRBV11-2 and TRBJ2-1; TRBD2 is a possible D gene (5 bases). V was clipped by 4 bases and J by 9 bases, with 19 bases between them. The CDR3 is made up of 15 amino acids. Germline assignment: CDR1 SGHAT and CDR2 FQNNGV. In nucleotides, the CDR3 is TGTGCCAGCAGCTCTGAAAGTGGGAGCGGAGGTGAGCAGTTCTTC. Protein product: CASSSESGSGGEQFF.

Only a few counts were recorded for this clonotype. The gene calls are TRBV12-3 or TRBV12-4 and TRBJ1-1; no clear D. The CDR3 length is 14 residues. The V end lost 7 bases, the J end lost 1 base, and 13 bases lay between the germline ends. The CDR3: CASNTGEGNTEAFF. CDR3 DNA sequence: TGTGCCAGCAACACCGGGGAGGGGAACACTGAAGCTTTCTTT.

This clonotype was recorded at least ten times. The V call is TRBV6-5, the J call TRBJ1-1; D not certain. V was shortened by 8 bases and J by 1 base, with 5 bases between the two germline ends. Per the germline V gene, CDR1 is MNHEY and CDR2 is SVGAGI. CDR3 length: 11 amino acids. The CDR3 DNA follows: TGTGCCAGCTTGGGGAACACTGAAGCTTTCTTT. This gives the protein CASLGNTEAFF.

The J gene is TRBJ1-4, the V gene TRBV7-9, with a tentative D call TRBD1 (5 bases). V lost 2 bases and J 0 bases, leaving 25 bases between the germline ends. The CDR3 sequence is 21 residues long. Looked up from germline, CDR1 is SEHNR and CDR2 is FQNEAQ (reference sequence). CDR3 in DNA: TGTGCCAGCAGCTTACCTACAGCAATAAGCCGGGACCCCTCAACTAATGAAAAACTGTTTTTT. It is translated as CASSLPTAISRDPSTNEKLFF.

V usage is TRBV7-2 and J usage is TRBJ1-2, with D unresolved. Germline V gene lookup returns CDR1 SGHTA and CDR2 FQGNSA. This CDR3 spans 13 amino acids. Trimming stripped 3 bases from V and 4 bases from J, with 9 bases between. CDR3 sequence: CASSFATTYGYTF. In DNA form, the CDR3 reads TGTGCCAGCAGCTTTGCGACTACCTATGGCTACACCTTC.

In the case of this clonotype: Possible read error: a much larger clone is one base away. V gene TRBV5-1 combines with J gene TRBJ1-1, with 7 bases aligning to TRBD1. The CDR3 sequence is 13 residues long. Germline CDR1 and CDR2: SGHRS and YFSETQ. The CDR3, as DNA: TGCGCCTGCAGCTTTGACAGGGACATTGAAGCTTTCTTT. It encodes CACSFDRDIEAFF.

This rearrangement joins TRBV7-2 to TRBJ1-5; D remains unclear. Trimming removed 1 base at V and 5 bases at J, with 3 bases between. The germline gives CDR1 SGHTA, CDR2 FQGNSA. This CDR3 spans 12 amino acids. The CDR3 region is CASSLGDQPQHF. DNA of the CDR3: TGTGCCAGCAGCTTAGGGGATCAGCCCCAGCATTTT.

This clonotype appeared a few times. The chain has TRBV3-1 and TRBJ1-6; 7 bases match TRBD1. Looked up from germline, CDR1 is LGHDT and CDR2 is YNNKEL (reference sequence). The CDR3 sequence is 15 residues long. J lost 4 bases, V lost 4 bases, and 4 bases had no gene match. CDR3 region: CASSPLGQYNSPLHF. In nucleotides, the CDR3 is TGTGCCAGCAGCCCACTGGGACAGTATAATTCACCCCTCCACTTT.

The CDR3 DNA reads as TGTGCCAGCAAACGGGGGTACAGGGTTAGCACTGAAGCTTTCTTT. Protein sequence: CASKRGYRVSTEAFF. The genes are TRBV6-5 and TRBJ1-1; D might be TRBD1 (6 bases). The germline V and J ends were trimmed by 7 bases and 4 bases, with 19 bases remaining between them. The CDR3 contains 15 residues. Germline loops: CDR1 MNHEY, CDR2 SVGAGI.

V usage is TRBV6-5 and J usage is TRBJ2-7, with TRBD1 matching over 11 bases. J gave up 3 bases and V 2 bases, and 3 bases lay outside the gene matches. This CDR3 is built from 15 residues. Germline V lookup: CDR1 MNHEY, CDR2 SVGAGI. In DNA form, the CDR3 reads TGTGCCAGCAGTTACGCCGGGACAGGGGGCTACGAGCAGTACTTC. Translating gives CASSYAGTGGYEQYF.

This clonotype was detected a few times. This chain links TRBV6-6 with TRBJ1-1, with D unresolved. The CDR3 runs 13 residues. Germline values: CDR1 MNHNY, CDR2 SVGAGI (reference sequence). V dropped 6 bases and J dropped 1 base, with 9 bases sitting between them. The CDR3 DNA reads TGTGCCAGCAGACTCATGTGGAACACTGAAGCTTTCTTT. It encodes CASRLMWNTEAFF.

This clonotype was detected only a few times. V usage is TRBV20-1 and J usage is TRBJ2-3; the D gene is possibly TRBD1 (5 bases). CDR3 size: 11 residues. Germline values: CDR1 DFQATT, CDR2 SNEGSKA (reference sequence). The V end was cut by 5 bases, the J end by 6 bases, with 9 bases between. The CDR3 here is CSAPKGDTQYF. In DNA, the CDR3 is TGCAGTGCTCCCAAGGGGGATACGCAGTATTTT.

This chain links TRBV20-1 with TRBJ1-1; 9 bases match TRBD1. Germline V gene lookup returns CDR1 DFQATT and CDR2 SNEGSKA (reference sequence). V shed 6 bases and J 1 base; nucleotides not matched to a gene: 9. The CDR3 totals 15 residues. The CDR3 DNA follows: TGCAGTGCCAAACAACCGGGACAGGGGAACACTGAAGCTTTCTTT. This gives the protein CSAKQPGQGNTEAFF.